Listed below are T cell receptor beta chains from one sample, sequenced in a study of PD-L1 blockade in urothelial cancer. Generated by immunoSEQ multiplex PCR, the TCRdb table keeps only in-frame clones and is missing some. Of around 30,000 clones listed, roughly 80% are singletons. Specimen: PBMCs, collected around atezolizumab (anti-PD-L1) treatment. These receptors were taken from a man in his forties or fifties with urothelial cancer. Both conserved end residues are part of each CDR3.

CDR3aa: CASSFRTSGRYF
j_gene: TRBJ2-4
v_gene: TRBV28

CDR3aa: CASRRGQGEPMNTEAFF
j_gene: TRBJ1-1
v_gene: TRBV19

CDR3aa: CASSPSGGITDTQYF
j_gene: TRBJ2-3
v_gene: TRBV18

CDR3aa: CASRGGTGYTF
j_gene: TRBJ1-2
v_gene: TRBV19

CDR3aa: CASRLQRGGNTGELFF
j_gene: TRBJ2-2
v_gene: TRBV2

CDR3aa: CASSLQQSSAGDTQYF
j_gene: TRBJ2-3
v_gene: TRBV5-1

CDR3aa: CASSPGKQGKRPLHF
j_gene: TRBJ1-6
v_gene: TRBV18

CDR3aa: CASSEIANTIYF
j_gene: TRBJ1-3
v_gene: TRBV2

CDR3aa: CASSPLAGGPGDTQYF
j_gene: TRBJ2-3
v_gene: TRBV11-3

CDR3aa: CASRGGTNYGYTF
j_gene: TRBJ1-2
v_gene: TRBV5-4

CDR3aa: CASRPPASGGPNNEQFF
j_gene: TRBJ2-1
v_gene: TRBV9

CDR3aa: CASSVFTGVEAFF
j_gene: TRBJ1-1
v_gene: TRBV9

CDR3aa: CASSPWRGHEQFF
j_gene: TRBJ2-1
v_gene: TRBV19

CDR3aa: CASSPRAGAVQETQYF
j_gene: TRBJ2-5
v_gene: TRBV5-4

CDR3aa: CASQATSGRLYNEQFF
j_gene: TRBJ2-1
v_gene: TRBV2

CDR3aa: CASSLGASNQPQHF
j_gene: TRBJ1-5
v_gene: TRBV5-6

CDR3aa: CASSRTSGSHQETQYF
j_gene: TRBJ2-5
v_gene: TRBV5-1

CDR3aa: CASSYSQTGYNSPLHF
j_gene: TRBJ1-6
v_gene: TRBV6-5

CDR3aa: CASSYAGHNEQFF
j_gene: TRBJ2-1
v_gene: TRBV6-4

CDR3aa: CASSGQGAGNTEAFF
j_gene: TRBJ1-1
v_gene: TRBV28

CDR3aa: CASSFSRYGYTF
j_gene: TRBJ1-2
v_gene: TRBV5-4

CDR3aa: CASSYSQGYTEAFF
j_gene: TRBJ1-1
v_gene: TRBV6-5